The present T cell receptor beta chain was sequenced within a study of T cells in Graves' hyperthyroidism and ophthalmopathy. Whole-study results and caveats: Classification by a 13 V-J model distinguished ophthalmopathy from stable hyperthyroidism.

Diagnosis rested on symptoms, serum thyroxine and TRAb, thyroid ultrasound, and orbital computed tomography. RNA transcripts served as the template for amplifying TCR beta CDR3 regions. First-round RT-PCR targeting the TCR CDR3 was performed with the HTBI primer set. Each CDR3 protein gets one entry after TCRdb re-called the multiplex PCR reads with MiXCR. Of roughly 30,000 distinct CDR3 sequences detected, less than 45% appear once; the ten largest clones hold 10% to 13%. Judged by abundance, this clonotype is medium-sized (0.01 to 0.1%). The antigen remains unidentified. The specimen was blood. This sequence originates from a woman in her twenties or thirties with Graves' hyperthyroidism.

This CDR3 is CASSDGLNEKLFF. CDR3 DNA sequence: TGCGCCAGCAGTGACGGGCTAAATGAAAAACTGTTTTTT. The chain uses TRBV10-1 and TRBJ1-4; D is ambiguous. Germline V gene lookup returns CDR1 WNHNN and CDR2 SYGVQD (reference sequence). Trimming removed 3 bases at V and 5 bases at J, with 7 bases between. This CDR3 region has 13 residues.